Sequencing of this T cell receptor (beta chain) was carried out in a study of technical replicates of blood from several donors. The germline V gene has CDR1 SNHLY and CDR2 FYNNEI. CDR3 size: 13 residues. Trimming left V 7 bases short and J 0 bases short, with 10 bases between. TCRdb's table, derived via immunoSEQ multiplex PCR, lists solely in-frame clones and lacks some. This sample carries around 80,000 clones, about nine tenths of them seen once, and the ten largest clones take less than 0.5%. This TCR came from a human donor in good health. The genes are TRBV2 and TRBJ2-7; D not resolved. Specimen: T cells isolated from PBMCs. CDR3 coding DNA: TGTGCCAGCAACACACCGTTCTCCTACGAGCAGTACTTC. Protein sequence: CASNTPFSYEQYF. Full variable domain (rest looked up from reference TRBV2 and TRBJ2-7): EPEVTQTPSHQVTQMGQEVILRCVPISNHLYFYWYRQILGQKVEFLVSFYNNEISEKSEIFDDQFSVERPDGSNFTLKIRSTKLEDSAMYFCASNTPFSYEQYFGPGTRLTVT.